This T cell receptor (beta chain) stems from a study of cytomegalovirus exposure and HLA in healthy donors. For the study at large: Of 300 to 500 genotyped donors, around 86% grouped in the Caucasian-associated ancestry cluster.

To note about this clone: What it recognizes is unknown.

Likely unrecorded immune exposures existed in these nominally healthy donors. In the PCR, 60 Vbeta and 13 Jbeta primers were used. Authors' data handling: Around 83 million unique TCR beta chains, roughly 11 million shared, were counted in a later analysis. Profiling relied on immunoSEQ multiplex PCR, and the TCRdb table lists in-frame clones only, not all of them. The V and J calls and the clone size are those of that table, but D and trimming were determined from the DNA. Found here are 210,000 or so clones, 76% of them singletons; the top ten hold 0.55% to 0.75%. Whole-study results and caveats: Sequencing likely caused a cluster of highly shared sequence variants.

With V trimmed by 5 bases and J by 9 bases, 5 bases remained unmatched. The germline V gene encodes CDR1 SQVTM and CDR2 ANQGSEA. The CDR3 length is 13 residues. The chain joins TRBV29-1 to TRBJ2-1, with 12 bases aligning to TRBD2. This receptor was taken from a man younger than 35 in good health and CMV-seronegative. The sequencing sample was made of PBMCs. The CDR3, as DNA: TGCAGCGTTTCTAGCGGGAGGGCCTTTGAGCAGTTCTTC. Translating it yields CSVSSGRAFEQFF.